Listed below are T cell receptor beta chains from one sample, sequenced in a study of cytomegalovirus exposure and HLA in healthy donors. Sequencing used immunoSEQ multiplex PCR; TCRdb keeps in-frame clones, though not all of them. The sample shows about 98,000 clones, roughly 70% of them seen only once. Sequences were obtained from PBMCs. These receptors originate from a man aged 50 to 59 in good health and CMV-seronegative. Both conserved end residues are part of each CDR3. Each record gives: D gene, clone size, CDR3 length, J gene, V gene, CDR3 protein, CDR3 DNA. D genes are given only for firm matches. Size tells how often a clone was seen (once, few, many) or the class of an expanded clone, and some rows leave it out.

D gene: -; clone size: -; CDR3 length: 12; J gene: TRBJ2-7; V gene: TRBV7-2; CDR3 protein: CASSFPPSEQYF; CDR3 DNA: TGTGCCAGCAGCTTTCCCCCCAGCGAGCAGTACTTC
D gene: TRBD1; clone size: -; CDR3 length: 15; J gene: TRBJ1-3; V gene: TRBV11-3; CDR3 protein: CASSLDGTAGNTIYF; CDR3 DNA: TGTGCCAGCAGCTTAGATGGGACAGCTGGAAACACCATATATTTT
D gene: -; clone size: -; CDR3 length: 13; J gene: TRBJ2-7; V gene: TRBV5-4; CDR3 protein: CASSHKESYEQYF; CDR3 DNA: TGTGCCAGCAGCCACAAGGAGTCCTACGAGCAGTACTTC
D gene: -; clone size: -; CDR3 length: 13; J gene: TRBJ1-1; V gene: TRBV7-3; CDR3 protein: CASRPSEYTEAFF; CDR3 DNA: TGTGCCAGCAGGCCTAGTGAGTACACTGAAGCTTTCTTT
D gene: TRBD1; clone size: -; CDR3 length: 15; J gene: TRBJ2-3; V gene: TRBV7-3; CDR3 protein: CASSQWDRGTDTQYF; CDR3 DNA: TGTGCCAGCAGTCAGTGGGACAGGGGCACAGATACGCAGTATTTT
D gene: TRBD2; clone size: few; CDR3 length: 12; J gene: TRBJ2-1; V gene: TRBV29-1; CDR3 protein: CSVGTSVNEQFF; CDR3 DNA: TGCAGCGTAGGGACTAGCGTCAATGAGCAGTTCTTC
D gene: -; clone size: -; CDR3 length: 15; J gene: TRBJ2-5; V gene: TRBV5-1; CDR3 protein: CASSLSDSWGETQYF; CDR3 DNA: TGCGCCAGCAGCTTGAGTGACAGTTGGGGAGAGACCCAGTACTTC
D gene: -; clone size: -; CDR3 length: 13; J gene: TRBJ2-5; V gene: TRBV18; CDR3 protein: CASSPGQKETQYF; CDR3 DNA: TGTGCCAGCTCACCCGGACAGAAAGAGACCCAGTACTTC
D gene: TRBD2; clone size: -; CDR3 length: 17; J gene: TRBJ2-7; V gene: TRBV28; CDR3 protein: CASSGPGLAGRVDEQYF; CDR3 DNA: TGTGCCAGCAGCGGACCGGGACTAGCGGGAAGGGTCGACGAGCAGTACTTC
D gene: -; clone size: -; CDR3 length: 16; J gene: TRBJ1-1; V gene: TRBV28; CDR3 protein: CASSLGGAWGNTEAFF; CDR3 DNA: TGTGCCAGCAGTTTGGGGGGGGCCTGGGGGAACACTGAAGCTTTCTTT
D gene: -; clone size: -; CDR3 length: 16; J gene: TRBJ2-1; V gene: TRBV11-2; CDR3 protein: CASSLGAKSSYNEQFF; CDR3 DNA: TGTGCCAGCAGCTTGGGCGCTAAGAGCTCCTACAATGAGCAGTTCTTC
D gene: -; clone size: -; CDR3 length: 13; J gene: TRBJ2-5; V gene: TRBV7-3; CDR3 protein: CASSRGTKETQYF; CDR3 DNA: TGTGCCAGCAGCCGAGGGACAAAAGAGACCCAGTACTTC
D gene: -; clone size: few; CDR3 length: 12; J gene: TRBJ2-2; V gene: TRBV29-1; CDR3 protein: CSVVTGVGELFF; CDR3 DNA: TGCAGCGTTGTGACGGGGGTCGGGGAGCTGTTTTTT
D gene: TRBD1; clone size: -; CDR3 length: 13; J gene: TRBJ2-3; V gene: TRBV27; CDR3 protein: CASSGTDTDTQYF; CDR3 DNA: TGTGCCAGCAGTGGGACAGACACAGATACGCAGTATTTT
D gene: TRBD2; clone size: -; CDR3 length: 17; J gene: TRBJ2-3; V gene: TRBV9; CDR3 protein: CASSASVGTSGRDTQYF; CDR3 DNA: TGTGCCAGCAGCGCCTCCGTCGGGACTAGCGGGAGAGATACGCAGTATTTT
D gene: -; clone size: few; CDR3 length: 15; J gene: TRBJ1-2; V gene: TRBV7-9; CDR3 protein: CASSGELGGAYGYTF; CDR3 DNA: TGTGCCAGCAGCGGAGAACTCGGGGGAGCTTATGGCTACACCTTC
D gene: TRBD2; clone size: few; CDR3 length: 14; J gene: TRBJ2-1; V gene: TRBV6-5; CDR3 protein: CASSSGTSDNEQFF; CDR3 DNA: TGTGCCAGCAGTTCCGGGACTAGTGACAATGAGCAGTTCTTC
D gene: TRBD1; clone size: -; CDR3 length: 14; J gene: TRBJ2-5; V gene: TRBV7-3; CDR3 protein: CASSFGTGQETQYF; CDR3 DNA: TGTGCCAGCAGCTTCGGGACAGGGCAAGAGACCCAGTACTTC
D gene: -; clone size: -; CDR3 length: 14; J gene: TRBJ1-3; V gene: TRBV6-6; CDR3 protein: CASSTDSIWKHHIF; CDR3 DNA: TGTGCCAGCAGTACGGACAGTATTTGGAAACACCATATATTT
D gene: TRBD2; clone size: few; CDR3 length: 16; J gene: TRBJ2-5; V gene: TRBV4-2; CDR3 protein: CASSHHTAGDQETQYF; CDR3 DNA: TGTGCCAGCAGCCATCATACGGCGGGGGATCAAGAGACCCAGTACTTC
D gene: TRBD1; clone size: -; CDR3 length: 15; J gene: TRBJ2-7; V gene: TRBV18; CDR3 protein: CASSRAGTGGYEQYF; CDR3 DNA: TGTGCCAGCTCACGGGCCGGGACAGGGGGCTACGAGCAGTACTTC
D gene: TRBD1; clone size: -; CDR3 length: 13; J gene: TRBJ1-5; V gene: TRBV18; CDR3 protein: CASSRTGNQPQHF; CDR3 DNA: TGTGCCAGCTCACGGACAGGGAATCAGCCCCAGCATTTT
D gene: TRBD2; clone size: -; CDR3 length: 16; J gene: TRBJ2-7; V gene: TRBV28; CDR3 protein: CASSFQRLAGRYEQYF; CDR3 DNA: TGTGCCAGCAGTTTCCAACGACTAGCGGGAAGGTACGAGCAGTACTTC
D gene: -; clone size: once; CDR3 length: 15; J gene: TRBJ1-5; V gene: TRBV5-1; CDR3 protein: CASSPLDRIGQPQHF; CDR3 DNA: TGCGCCAGCAGCCCCCTAGACCGAATTGGCCAGCCCCAGCATTTT
D gene: TRBD1; clone size: few; CDR3 length: 15; J gene: TRBJ2-3; V gene: TRBV27; CDR3 protein: CASSLRGRGTDTQYF; CDR3 DNA: TGTGCCAGCAGTTTACGGGGCAGGGGGACAGATACGCAGTATTTT
D gene: -; clone size: -; CDR3 length: 11; J gene: TRBJ1-4; V gene: TRBV6-1; CDR3 protein: CASRGGEKLFF; CDR3 DNA: TGTGCCAGCAGGGGAGGGGAAAAACTGTTTTTT
D gene: TRBD1; clone size: few; CDR3 length: 15; J gene: TRBJ1-2; V gene: TRBV4-1; CDR3 protein: CASSQGVQGADGYTF; CDR3 DNA: TGCGCCAGCAGCCAAGGAGTTCAGGGGGCGGATGGCTACACCTTC
D gene: -; clone size: once; CDR3 length: 14; J gene: TRBJ2-1; V gene: TRBV7-2; CDR3 protein: CASSLVRGSGEQFF; CDR3 DNA: TGTGCCAGCAGCTTAGTGCGGGGATCAGGTGAGCAGTTCTTC
D gene: TRBD1; clone size: -; CDR3 length: 14; J gene: TRBJ2-7; V gene: TRBV7-2; CDR3 protein: CASSFRQGAYEQYF; CDR3 DNA: TGTGCCAGCAGCTTCCGGCAGGGGGCCTACGAGCAGTACTTC
D gene: -; clone size: few; CDR3 length: 19; J gene: TRBJ2-1; V gene: TRBV6-8; CDR3 protein: CASSYQRSPPWSSYNEQFF; CDR3 DNA: TGTGCCAGCAGTTATCAGCGGAGTCCTCCCTGGAGCTCCTACAATGAGCAGTTCTTC
D gene: TRBD1; clone size: -; CDR3 length: 16; J gene: TRBJ2-6; V gene: TRBV6-1; CDR3 protein: CASSETGIAGANVLTF; CDR3 DNA: TGTGCCAGCAGTGAGACAGGGATCGCTGGGGCCAACGTCCTGACTTTC
D gene: -; clone size: -; CDR3 length: 14; J gene: TRBJ1-1; V gene: TRBV5-5; CDR3 protein: CASSFFRVGTEAFF; CDR3 DNA: TGTGCCAGCAGCTTTTTCAGGGTTGGAACTGAAGCTTTCTTT
D gene: -; clone size: -; CDR3 length: 18; J gene: TRBJ2-4; V gene: TRBV7-2; CDR3 protein: CASSPLSPTSLAKNIQYF; CDR3 DNA: TGTGCCAGCAGCCCCCTATCTCCGACATCTCTAGCCAAAAACATTCAGTACTTC
D gene: -; clone size: -; CDR3 length: 19; J gene: TRBJ1-3; V gene: TRBV4-1; CDR3 protein: CASSRTGTPIPGGGNTIYF; CDR3 DNA: TGCGCCAGCAGCCGAACCGGGACACCTATACCGGGGGGTGGAAACACCATATATTTT
D gene: TRBD1; clone size: -; CDR3 length: 12; J gene: TRBJ2-7; V gene: TRBV2; CDR3 protein: CASSTQGVEEYF; CDR3 DNA: TGTGCCAGCAGTACACAGGGGGTGGAGGAGTACTTC
D gene: -; clone size: -; CDR3 length: 14; J gene: TRBJ1-1; V gene: TRBV9; CDR3 protein: CASSPPGGKVEAFF; CDR3 DNA: TGTGCCAGCAGCCCCCCGGGGGGGAAAGTTGAAGCTTTCTTT
D gene: TRBD1; clone size: -; CDR3 length: 17; J gene: TRBJ1-1; V gene: TRBV15; CDR3 protein: CATSRDQRQGPNTEAFF; CDR3 DNA: TGTGCCACCAGCAGAGACCAGAGACAGGGCCCGAACACTGAAGCTTTCTTT
D gene: TRBD1; clone size: -; CDR3 length: 15; J gene: TRBJ2-7; V gene: TRBV7-7; CDR3 protein: CASSPRDRAICEQYF; CDR3 DNA: TGTGCTAGCAGCCCCAGGGACAGGGCAATTTGCGAGCAGTACTTC
D gene: -; clone size: few; CDR3 length: 14; J gene: TRBJ1-1; V gene: TRBV11-2; CDR3 protein: CASSSGLGNTEAFF; CDR3 DNA: TGTGCCAGCAGCTCAGGATTAGGGAACACTGAAGCTTTCTTT
D gene: TRBD1; clone size: -; CDR3 length: 15; J gene: TRBJ2-1; V gene: TRBV11-2; CDR3 protein: CASSPDRVSYNEQFF; CDR3 DNA: TGTGCCAGCAGCCCTGACAGGGTGAGTTACAATGAGCAGTTCTTC
D gene: TRBD2; clone size: -; CDR3 length: 18; J gene: TRBJ2-1; V gene: TRBV6-4; CDR3 protein: CASSPEGTSGSSYNEQFF; CDR3 DNA: TGTGCCAGCAGCCCGGAGGGGACTAGCGGAAGCTCCTACAATGAGCAGTTCTTC
D gene: TRBD1; clone size: -; CDR3 length: 14; J gene: TRBJ1-5; V gene: TRBV6-6; CDR3 protein: CASSQTGLNQPQHF; CDR3 DNA: TGTGCCAGCAGCCAGACAGGGCTCAATCAGCCCCAGCATTTT
D gene: TRBD2; clone size: few; CDR3 length: 16; J gene: TRBJ2-5; V gene: TRBV5-4; CDR3 protein: CASSPVNPSGGETQYF; CDR3 DNA: TGTGCCAGCAGCCCCGTGAACCCCTCGGGGGGGGAGACCCAGTACTTC
D gene: TRBD1; clone size: -; CDR3 length: 16; J gene: TRBJ2-7; V gene: TRBV5-6; CDR3 protein: CASSQSDRGPPYEQYF; CDR3 DNA: TGTGCCAGCAGCCAATCGGACAGGGGGCCGCCCTACGAGCAGTACTTC
D gene: -; clone size: -; CDR3 length: 17; J gene: TRBJ1-5; V gene: TRBV7-2; CDR3 protein: CASSPLWTAGGNQPQHF; CDR3 DNA: TGTGCCAGCAGCCCACTCTGGACAGCCGGCGGCAATCAGCCCCAGCATTTT
D gene: TRBD2; clone size: -; CDR3 length: 15; J gene: TRBJ2-7; V gene: TRBV5-1; CDR3 protein: CASSPTSGSSYEQYF; CDR3 DNA: TGCGCCAGCAGCCCGACTAGCGGGAGCTCCTACGAGCAGTACTTC
D gene: -; clone size: -; CDR3 length: 12; J gene: TRBJ1-1; V gene: TRBV4-2; CDR3 protein: CASSQDSREAFF; CDR3 DNA: TGTGCCAGCAGCCAAGATTCCAGGGAAGCTTTCTTT
D gene: TRBD1; clone size: -; CDR3 length: 14; J gene: TRBJ2-5; V gene: TRBV27; CDR3 protein: CASSPWTGGETQYF; CDR3 DNA: TGTGCCAGCAGTCCATGGACAGGGGGTGAGACCCAGTACTTC
D gene: -; clone size: -; CDR3 length: 12; J gene: TRBJ1-2; V gene: TRBV28; CDR3 protein: CASARDKGGYTF; CDR3 DNA: TGTGCCAGCGCCCGGGACAAGGGGGGCTACACCTTC
D gene: -; clone size: -; CDR3 length: 15; J gene: TRBJ2-7; V gene: TRBV9; CDR3 protein: CASGLGSTTSYEQYF; CDR3 DNA: TGTGCCAGCGGCTTAGGGTCCACTACCTCCTACGAGCAGTACTTC
D gene: -; clone size: -; CDR3 length: 14; J gene: TRBJ2-2; V gene: TRBV27; CDR3 protein: CASSFRGYTGELFF; CDR3 DNA: TGTGCCAGCAGTTTCCGGGGTTACACCGGGGAGCTGTTTTTT
D gene: -; clone size: -; CDR3 length: 15; J gene: TRBJ2-7; V gene: TRBV5-6; CDR3 protein: CASSLTGRANYEQYF; CDR3 DNA: TGTGCCAGCAGCCTAACGGGGAGAGCAAACTACGAGCAGTACTTC
D gene: -; clone size: -; CDR3 length: 15; J gene: TRBJ1-5; V gene: TRBV19; CDR3 protein: CASSPQALSNQPQHF; CDR3 DNA: TGTGCCAGTAGTCCACAGGCGCTTAGCAATCAGCCCCAGCATTTT
D gene: TRBD2; clone size: few; CDR3 length: 16; J gene: TRBJ2-1; V gene: TRBV19; CDR3 protein: CASRGGRADFGSEQFF; CDR3 DNA: TGTGCCAGTAGGGGCGGGAGGGCCGACTTCGGTAGTGAGCAGTTCTTC
D gene: TRBD1; clone size: many; CDR3 length: 15; J gene: TRBJ2-7; V gene: TRBV28; CDR3 protein: CASKSPGQGPYEQYF; CDR3 DNA: TGTGCCAGCAAATCCCCAGGACAGGGGCCCTACGAGCAGTACTTC
D gene: TRBD1; clone size: -; CDR3 length: 15; J gene: TRBJ2-7; V gene: TRBV12-5; CDR3 protein: CASAAPGQGYYEQYF; CDR3 DNA: TGTGCTAGTGCCGCACCGGGACAGGGATACTACGAGCAGTACTTC
D gene: TRBD1; clone size: -; CDR3 length: 17; J gene: TRBJ1-2; V gene: TRBV18; CDR3 protein: CASSPWAGGAYSYGYTF; CDR3 DNA: TGTGCCAGCTCACCTTGGGCAGGGGGCGCTTATAGCTATGGCTACACCTTC